This TCR beta chain came from a study of read filtering for tumor transcriptome and immune sequencing. Study information: R-ISS stage counts were under ten for I, about 15 for II, six or seven for III.

Whole-study findings and limits: The CD138-negative fraction was mixed bone marrow immune cells, not pure T cells.

Notes on this clonotype: Antigen: not known.

Germline V gene sequence: CDR1 SNHLY, CDR2 FYNNEI. V lost 6 bases and J lost 3; bases outside the gene matches: 4. The CDR3 is made up of 14 amino acids. This library used roughly 430 ng RNA and molecular barcoded adaptors spanning alpha/delta and beta/gamma chains. Each CDR3 protein is one row after TCRdb ran MiXCR on the reads. The sample has tens of thousands of distinct CDR3 sequences, approximately 19% seen once. This receptor was identified in a donor aged 40 or over with multiple myeloma. Material: a population of CD138-negative cells sorted from bone marrow. V and J are TRBV2 and TRBJ2-3, with 9 bases lining up with TRBD2. CDR3: CASRTSGGTDTQYF. The CDR3 coding sequence is TGTGCCAGCAGAACCAGCGGGGGGACAGATACGCAGTATTTT.